The 4 T cell receptor beta chains listed next were all sequenced from one sample in a study of blood T cell repertoires in COVID-19 (TCRdb year 2020). Library preparation employed the immunoSEQ multiplex PCR assay. TCRdb provides this immuneACCESS table in a form limited to in-frame rearrangements. Some clones are lacking; in checked studies, under half of them reflect an unresolved V gene, and why the rest are absent is not known. This sample comprises 250,000 to 350,000 clones, 86% of them detected only once. The ten largest clones add up to about 3% of the sample. The sequencing input was peripheral blood. All receptors come from a young woman with active or convalescent COVID-19.

The chain joins TRBV19 to TRBJ1-1; D is uncertain. This CDR3 is built from 13 residues. Germline CDR1 reads LNHDA; CDR2 reads SQIVND (reference sequence). Trimming removed 0 bases at V and 2 bases at J, with 4 bases between. CDR3 nucleotides: TGTGCCAGTAGTATAGATAAAAACACTGAAGCTTTCTTT. Its translation is CASSIDKNTEAFF.

J is TRBJ1-2 and V is TRBV2; 8 bases fit TRBD1. Germline-derived CDR1 and CDR2 are SNHLY and FYNNEI. J gave up 8 bases and V 3 bases, and 5 bases lay outside the gene matches. There are 13 residues in the CDR3. This chain's CDR3 is CASSDRGLGGYTF. The CDR3, as DNA: TGTGCCAGCAGTGACAGGGGGCTGGGAGGCTACACCTTC.

The V gene is TRBV7-3, the J gene TRBJ1-1, with 8 bases that match TRBD1. Germline loops: CDR1 SGHTA, CDR2 FQGTGA. CDR3 length equals 15 residues. The ends lost 5 bases at V and 3 bases at J; junction bases unmatched: 8. CDR3 DNA: TGTGCCAGCAGCCCAACTCAGGGGGCGGACACTGAAGCTTTCTTT. Protein sequence: CASSPTQGADTEAFF.

J is TRBJ1-1 and V is TRBV5-1; 8 bases match TRBD1. This CDR3 has 15 residues. Germline CDR1 reads SGHRS; CDR2 reads YFSETQ. V trimming: 0 bases; J trimming: 5 bases; junction bases outside the gene matches: 6. CDR3 nucleotides: TGCGCCAGCAGCTTGGGACAGGGGCGTTCGACTGAAGCTTTCTTT. It is translated as CASSLGQGRSTEAFF.